The next 23 T cell receptor beta chains were all read from a single sample in a study of shared clonotypes between healthy human individuals. The table came from immunoSEQ multiplex PCR; TCRdb's copy has only in-frame clones and leaves some out. Altogether some 2.1 million clones are present, 90% to 95% being singletons, with the ten largest covering more than 0.1%. Specimen: naive CD4+ T cells sorted from blood. Documented subset: CD45RA+ positively selected. These receptors all come from a man younger than 35 in good health.

The V gene is TRBV19, the J gene TRBJ2-3; D possibly corresponds to TRBD2 (7 bases). V was clipped by 4 bases and J by 5 bases, with 10 bases between them. CDR1 LNHDA and CDR2 SQIVND come from the germline V gene (reference sequence). The CDR3 extends over 13 amino acids. CDR3 region: CASSTRGGDTQYF. The CDR3 region has the DNA TGTGCCAGTAGTACGAGGGGGGGAGATACGCAGTATTTT.

About this clone itself: An end of the junction does not agree with germline; a read error may underlie this. This rearrangement joins TRBV5-1 to TRBJ1-3; no clear D. The length of the CDR3 is 17 residues. Germline loops: CDR1 SGHRS, CDR2 YFSETQ. Here the CDR3 DNA reads TGCGCCAGCAGTTTGGGGTCCTCATGGGGAGCTGGAAACACCATATATTTT. Residues: CASSLGSSWGAGNTIYF. Filled out from reference TRBV5-1 and TRBJ1-3, the complete variable domain reads KAGVTQTPRYLIKTRGQQVTLSCSPISGHRSVSWYQQTPGQGLQFLFEYFSETQRNKGNFPGRFSGRQFSNSRSEMNVSTLELGDSALYLCASSLGSSWGAGNTIYFGEGSWLTVV.

V usage is TRBV5-1 and J usage is TRBJ2-5; possibly TRBD2 for D (6 bases). Trimming pared 0 bases from V and 3 bases from J, leaving 9 bases between. In germline, CDR1 is SGHRS, CDR2 YFSETQ. CDR3 size: 14 residues. As DNA, the CDR3 is TGCGCCAGCAGCTTGGCACGGGGGAAAGAGACCCAGTACTTC. Amino acids: CASSLARGKETQYF.

A single count supports this clone. The same CDR3 is also encoded by other DNA sequences in this sample. This rearrangement joins TRBV19 to TRBJ1-6; D gene ambiguous. Germline loops: CDR1 LNHDA, CDR2 SQIVND (reference sequence). Trimming left V 3 bases short and J 7 bases short, with 4 bases between. The CDR3 contains 12 residues. The CDR3 is CASSILNSPLHF. The DNA for the CDR3 is TGTGCCAGTAGTATTTTAAATTCACCCCTCCACTTT.

This chain links TRBV6-1 with TRBJ2-7; 13 positions match TRBD2. The CDR3 has 15 residues. Trimming at V came to 8 bases and at J to 7 bases, leaving 11 bases not matched to a gene. Germline lookup yields CDR1 MNHNS and CDR2 SASEGT. Written as DNA, the CDR3 is TGTGCCAGCCACAAGACTAGCGGGGGGACTCGAGAGCAGTACTTC. Protein: CASHKTSGGTREQYF.

J is TRBJ1-3 and V is TRBV13, with D possibly matching TRBD1 (6 bases). Germline values: CDR1 PRHDT, CDR2 FYEKMQ (reference sequence). V was shortened by 2 bases and J by 0 bases, with 8 bases between the two germline ends. The CDR3 has 15 amino acids. CDR3: CASSLRGTSGNTIYF. CDR3 nucleotides: TGTGCCAGCAGCTTAAGGGGGACCTCTGGAAACACCATATATTTT.

The chain carries TRBV30 and TRBJ1-1; D possibly corresponds to TRBD1 (6 bases). The CDR3 length is 14 residues. Germline values: CDR1 GTSNPN, CDR2 SVGIG (reference sequence). Trimming pared 5 bases from V and 6 bases from J, leaving 19 bases between. The CDR3 sequence: CAWYRDSGWAEAFF. The CDR3 DNA reads as TGTGCCTGGTACAGGGACTCGGGTTGGGCTGAAGCTTTCTTT.

The chain has TRBV5-6 and TRBJ1-5; no reliable D call. In germline, CDR1 is SGHDT, CDR2 YYEEEE. Trimming took 4 bases from V and 4 from J, leaving 15 bases between them. The CDR3 is made up of 15 amino acids. The CDR3 nucleotides are TGTGCCAGCAGCGTCTACCGGACGGATAATCAGCCCCAGCATTTT. This sequence encodes CASSVYRTDNQPQHF.

The chain couples TRBV6-5 to TRBJ2-3; D possibly corresponds to TRBD1 (5 bases). There are 13 residues in the CDR3. Germline V gene sequence: CDR1 MNHEY, CDR2 SVGAGI. V was pared by 10 bases and J by 2 bases, with 13 bases between. CDR3 residues: CATLGVVTDTQYF. The CDR3, as DNA: TGTGCCACCTTAGGGGTAGTCACAGATACGCAGTATTTT.

In the case of this clone: The same CDR3 is also encoded by other DNA sequences in this sample. The rearrangement joins TRBV28 to TRBJ1-2; D not certain. Germline assignment: CDR1 MDHEN and CDR2 SYDVKM. The ends were cut back, 6 bases at V and 0 bases at J, with 5 bases in the middle. The CDR3 spans 12 residues. The CDR3, as DNA: TGTGCCAGCAGGGTAGCTAACTATGGCTACACCTTC. It yields the protein CASRVANYGYTF.

J is TRBJ2-1 and V is TRBV5-1, with D tentatively TRBD1 or TRBD2 (5 bases each). The CDR3 contains 15 residues. Germline assignment: CDR1 SGHRS and CDR2 YFSETQ. Trimming pared 4 bases from V and 9 bases from J, leaving 20 bases between. CDR3 nucleotides: TGCGCCAGCAGCCAGGAGACAGTTGGAGGTAGTGAGCAGTTCTTC. Protein product: CASSQETVGGSEQFF.

This clone occurred once. CDR3 coding DNA: TGTGCCAGCAGTTTACCGGGGACAGGGGTAATCGAGCAGTACTTC. Residues: CASSLPGTGVIEQYF. The rearrangement links TRBV28 to TRBJ2-7, with 10 bases identical to TRBD1. After removal of 2 bases from V and 6 bases from J, the junction contained 7 bases not matched to a gene. Germline CDR1 is MDHEN and CDR2 is SYDVKM. The CDR3 spans 15 residues.

The chain joins TRBV6-5 to TRBJ1-1, with 9 bases matching TRBD1. With V trimmed by 4 bases and J by 1 base, 1 base remained unmatched. In germline, CDR1 is MNHEY, CDR2 SVGAGI. The CDR3 length is 14 residues. The CDR3: CASSWGQGNTEAFF. The CDR3 DNA follows: TGTGCCAGCAGTTGGGGACAGGGGAACACTGAAGCTTTCTTT.

The gene calls are TRBV18 and TRBJ2-7; tentatively, D is TRBD1 (7 bases). Germline V lookup: CDR1 KGHSH, CDR2 LQKENI. The V end lost 3 bases, the J end lost 0 bases, and 12 bases lay between the germline ends. The CDR3 has 15 amino acids. The CDR3 nucleotides read TGTGCCAGCTCACCTCAGGGGGGCACCTCCTACGAGCAGTACTTC. Translating it yields CASSPQGGTSYEQYF.

The V gene is TRBV6-5, the J gene TRBJ1-5; 7 positions agree with TRBD1. The CDR3 is made up of 12 amino acids. V lost 6 bases, J lost 7 bases, and 3 bases stayed unmatched. Germline V gene lookup returns CDR1 MNHEY and CDR2 SVGAGI. In DNA form, the CDR3 reads TGTGCCAGCAGGACAGGGATACAGCCCCAGCATTTT. The encoded protein is CASRTGIQPQHF.

This rearrangement joins TRBV28 to TRBJ1-3; D remains ambiguous. Germline CDR1 is MDHEN and CDR2 is SYDVKM. The germline V and J ends were trimmed by 2 bases and 5 bases, with 10 bases remaining between them. CDR3 length equals 14 residues. The CDR3 DNA sequence: TGTGCCAGCAGTTTAGAGGCCTTCAGAAACACCATATATTTT. This translates into CASSLEAFRNTIYF.

V and J are TRBV19 and TRBJ1-6; D call uncertain. CDR1 and CDR2 from the germline V gene are LNHDA and SQIVND (reference sequence). This CDR3 spans 15 amino acids. V was pared by 6 bases and J by 7 bases, with 16 bases between. This chain's CDR3 is CASSDGYVLNSPLHF. The CDR3 DNA reads as TGTGCCAGTAGCGACGGGTACGTCCTGAATTCACCCCTCCACTTT. The complete variable domain, with remaining parts taken from reference TRBV19 and TRBJ1-6, reads DGGITQSPKYLFRKEGQNVTLSCEQNLNHDAMYWYRQDPGQGLRLIYYSQIVNDFQKGDIAEGYSVSREKKESFPLTVTSAQKNPTAFYLCASSDGYVLNSPLHFGNGTRLTVT.

V and J are TRBV30 and TRBJ1-5, with a possible D match to TRBD1 (6 bases). Trimming pared 4 bases from V and 10 bases from J, leaving 17 bases between. Germline CDR1 reads GTSNPN; CDR2 reads SVGIG (reference sequence). CDR3 size: 13 residues. The CDR3 loop reads CAWTGEGDRPQHF. In nucleotides, the CDR3 is TGTGCCTGGACAGGGGAGGGGGATAGACCCCAGCATTTT.

The rearrangement uses TRBV7-2 and TRBJ1-1; D is undetermined. V was cut by 1 base and J by 6 bases, with 12 bases left in between. The germline V gene encodes CDR1 SGHTA and CDR2 FQGNSA. The CDR3 extends over 14 amino acids. The CDR3 DNA follows: TGTGCCAGCAGCTTAGGGTTGGATAGTGCTGAAGCTTTCTTT. Its translation is CASSLGLDSAEAFF.

This chain links TRBV2 with TRBJ1-5, with no clear D. Germline V gene data show CDR1 as SNHLY and CDR2 as FYNNEI. V was cut by 1 base and J by 4 bases, with 5 bases left in between. This CDR3 has 13 residues. The CDR3 sequence: CASSEVRNQPQHF. The CDR3 coding sequence is TGTGCCAGCAGTGAAGTGAGAAATCAGCCCCAGCATTTT.

The V call is TRBV6-1, the J call TRBJ2-2; TRBD2 matches at 7 bases. J was trimmed by 4 bases and V by 5 bases; bases with no gene match: 7. This CDR3 is built from 15 residues. Germline lookup yields CDR1 MNHNS and CDR2 SASEGT. This CDR3 is CASSKRGESTGELFF. CDR3 bases: TGTGCCAGCAGTAAACGGGGGGAGAGCACCGGGGAGCTGTTTTTT.

Concerning this clone itself: Other DNA sequences in this sample translate to the same CDR3. The chain recombines TRBV9 with TRBJ2-7; 7 nucleotides agree with TRBD1. Trimming cost V 0 bases and J 3 bases; bases outside gene matches: 3. The CDR3 has 14 amino acids. Germline V gene sequence: CDR1 SGDLS, CDR2 YYNGEE. CDR3 DNA: TGTGCCAGCAGCGTAGGAGGGACAGACTACGAGCAGTACTTC. Translating gives CASSVGGTDYEQYF. The full variable domain, its missing parts supplied by reference TRBV9 and TRBJ2-7, is DSGVTQTPKHLITATGQRVTLRCSPRSGDLSVYWYQQSLDQGLQFLIQYYNGEERAKGNILERFSAQQFPDLHSELNLSSLELGDSALYFCASSVGGTDYEQYFGPGTRLTVT.

The chain's CDR3 is CASSRDRDFGEQYF. The DNA for the CDR3 is TGTGCCAGCAGCCGGGACAGGGACTTCGGGGAGCAGTACTTC. This chain links TRBV7-8 with TRBJ2-7; 9 bases fit TRBD1. The CDR3 has 14 residues. Trimming cost V 5 bases and J 7 bases; bases outside gene matches: 9. The germline CDR1 and CDR2 sequences are SGHVS and FQNEAQ.